The 27 T cell receptor beta chains below were found in one sample sequenced in a study of type 1 regulatory T cells. Whole-study findings and limits: Type 1 regulatory T cells had a more restricted TCR repertoire than non-type 1 regulatory T cells.

Antigens of these TCRs are unknown. MiXCR, run by TCRdb on the reads, gives a single entry per CDR3 protein. The table has 60,000 to 75,000 distinct CDR3 sequences, under 25% seen once; the top ten hold roughly 8.3%. Input material: cultured type 1 regulatory T (Tr1) cells, either the whole culture or a sorted fraction (not recorded which). The receptors derive from a human donor in good health.

The rearrangement joins TRBV7-2 to TRBJ2-7; D is ambiguous. The V gene lost 2 bases and the J gene lost 1 base, with 12 bases spanning the gap. Germline V gene sequence: CDR1 SGHTA, CDR2 FQGNSA. This CDR3 spans 15 amino acids. This chain's CDR3 is CASSLYWQESYEQYF. For the CDR3, the DNA is TGTGCCAGCAGCTTATATTGGCAGGAGTCCTACGAGCAGTACTTC.

Only a few counts were recorded for this clonotype. The chain is built from TRBV20-1 and TRBJ2-3, with D perhaps TRBD1 (6 bases). The CDR3 length is 14 residues. V lost 0 bases to trimming and J lost 1 base, with 8 bases between them. Germline CDR1 is DFQATT and CDR2 is SNEGSKA (reference sequence). The CDR3 spells CSAREAGGTDTQYF. The CDR3 coding sequence is TGCAGTGCTAGAGAGGCAGGGGGCACAGATACGCAGTATTTT.

The genes are TRBV12-3 or TRBV12-4 and TRBJ1-1, with D possibly TRBD1 on 6 matching bases. Trimming pared 6 bases from V and 2 bases from J, leaving 16 bases between. CDR3 length: 15 residues. The CDR3 region has the DNA TGTGCCAGCAGCTTGGACAGCCCCCTAAACACTGAAGCTTTCTTT. This sequence encodes CASSLDSPLNTEAFF.

The rearrangement links TRBV30 to TRBJ2-2; D remains ambiguous. Trimming pared 0 bases from V and 6 bases from J, leaving 8 bases between. Germline CDR1 GTSNPN, CDR2 SVGIG (reference sequence). The CDR3 totals 13 residues. The CDR3 bases are TGTGCCTGGAGTGTAAACCCCGCCGGGGAGCTGTTTTTT. It codes for CAWSVNPAGELFF.

The V and J genes are TRBV5-1 and TRBJ2-7; 9 bases match TRBD1. Germline-derived CDR1 and CDR2 are SGHRS and YFSETQ. The CDR3 contains 14 residues. V shed 4 bases and J 5 bases; nucleotides not matched to a gene: 7. CDR3 DNA: TGCGCCAGCAGCCCGGACAGGGGAAGCGACGAGCAGTACTTC. Protein product: CASSPDRGSDEQYF.

By frequency in the sample, this clonotype is medium-sized. The chain has TRBV2 and TRBJ2-5; 9 nucleotides align to TRBD2. V shed 3 bases, J shed 3 bases, and the junction held 8 bases outside the gene matches. The germline V gene encodes CDR1 SNHLY and CDR2 FYNNEI. The CDR3 totals 16 residues. The CDR3 loop reads CASSETSGGSKETQYF. The CDR3 region has the DNA TGTGCCAGCAGTGAGACTAGCGGAGGATCGAAAGAGACCCAGTACTTC.

The chain's CDR3 is CASGPGLGNTGELFF. DNA for the CDR3: TGTGCCAGCGGACCGGGACTAGGGAACACCGGGGAGCTGTTTTTT. The V call is TRBV12-3 or TRBV12-4, the J call TRBJ2-2, with 8 nucleotides matching TRBD2. The ends lost 8 bases at V and 1 base at J; junction bases unmatched: 6. This CDR3 spans 15 amino acids.

Only a few counts were recorded for this clonotype. The genes are TRBV15 and TRBJ1-5, with D unresolved. Trimming shortened V by 8 bases and J by 1 base, and 15 bases separated the two germline ends. The CDR3 is made up of 15 amino acids. Germline loops: CDR1 LNHNV, CDR2 YYDKDF (reference sequence). The CDR3 DNA reads TGTGCCACCTCAGCGGAGGGTATGAGCAATCAGCCCCAGCATTTT. Translating it yields CATSAEGMSNQPQHF.

This clonotype has just a few counts. V gene TRBV7-2 combines with J gene TRBJ1-1; 8 positions match TRBD1. With 5 bases clipped from V and 0 bases from J, the junction kept 8 bases outside the gene matches. Germline V gene data show CDR1 as SGHTA and CDR2 as FQGNSA. The CDR3 is made up of 16 amino acids. CDR3 DNA sequence: TGTGCCAGCAGCCCATGGACAGGGCCCGTGAACACTGAAGCTTTCTTT. Translation gives CASSPWTGPVNTEAFF.

This chain uses TRBV10-3 with TRBJ1-2; D may be TRBD1 (6 bases). Trimming left V 3 bases short and J 5 bases short, with 16 bases between. The germline V gene encodes CDR1 ENHRY and CDR2 SYGVKD. The CDR3 contains 15 residues. CDR3 in amino acids: CAISDLVTGSYGYTF. The CDR3 nucleotides are TGTGCCATCAGTGATTTGGTGACAGGAAGTTATGGCTACACCTTC.

V gene TRBV24-1 combines with J gene TRBJ2-1; 7 bases fit TRBD2. This CDR3 contains 14 residues. The ends lost 11 bases at V and 7 bases at J; junction bases unmatched: 13. Germline CDR1 is KGHDR and CDR2 is SFDVKD. CDR3 loop: CASSVLPSGNEQFF. The CDR3 coding sequence is TGTGCCAGCAGCGTACTGCCTAGCGGAAATGAGCAGTTCTTC.

This clonotype was seen ten or more times. This chain links TRBV5-1 with TRBJ2-2; tentatively, D is TRBD2 (5 bases). The CDR3 is 16 amino acids. Per the germline V gene, CDR1 is SGHRS and CDR2 is YFSETQ. With 4 bases removed from V and 0 bases from J, the gap between germline ends came to 13 bases. The CDR3 region is CASSLDGRANTGELFF. For the CDR3, the DNA is TGCGCCAGCAGCCTAGACGGGCGGGCGAACACCGGGGAGCTGTTTTTT.

This clonotype was picked up many times. The chain combines TRBV18 with TRBJ2-7; 8 bases are shared with TRBD1. This CDR3 is 13 amino acids long. V trimming: 3 bases; J trimming: 7 bases; junction bases outside the gene matches: 5. CDR1 is KGHSH and CDR2 is LQKENI in the germline V gene. The CDR3 protein is CASSPGTGEEQYF. The CDR3 DNA is TGTGCCAGCTCACCGGGGACAGGAGAAGAGCAGTACTTC. Drawing the rest from reference TRBV18 and TRBJ2-7, the complete variable domain is NAGVMQNPRHLVRRRGQEARLRCSPMKGHSHVYWYRQLPEEGLKFMVYLQKENIIDESGMPKERFSAEFPKEGPSILRIQQVVRGDSAAYFCASSPGTGEEQYFGPGTRLTVT.

This clonotype came up a few times. This sequence joins TRBV20-1 and TRBJ2-2; no reliable D call. Germline values: CDR1 DFQATT, CDR2 SNEGSKA (reference sequence). The CDR3 runs 14 residues. V was shortened by 6 bases and J by 0 bases, with 11 bases between the two germline ends. CDR3 sequence reads: CSALSSANTGELFF. The CDR3 DNA sequence: TGCAGTGCCCTTTCCAGCGCGAACACCGGGGAGCTGTTTTTT.

In this sample, this clonotype turned up a few times. V is TRBV12-3 or TRBV12-4 and J is TRBJ2-7; 11 nucleotides match TRBD2. The V gene end was trimmed by 6 bases and the J gene end by 4 bases; junction bases not matched to a gene: 8. The CDR3 has 15 residues. For the CDR3, the DNA is TGTGCCAGCAGGACCGGGACTAGCGGAGATTACGAGCAGTACTTC. Its translation is CASRTGTSGDYEQYF.

In this sample, this clonotype turned up a few times. The J gene is TRBJ1-4, the V gene TRBV2; D call uncertain. Germline-derived CDR1 and CDR2 are SNHLY and FYNNEI. The length of the CDR3 is 13 residues. Trimming took 7 bases from V and 0 from J, leaving 6 bases between them. CDR3 region: CASIPATNEKLFF. In DNA, the CDR3 is TGTGCCAGCATACCTGCAACTAATGAAAAACTGTTTTTT.

The V and J genes are TRBV12-3 or TRBV12-4 and TRBJ1-6; D is perhaps TRBD1 (6 bases). The germline V and J ends were trimmed by 10 bases and 8 bases, with 15 bases remaining between them. The CDR3 loop spans 13 amino acids. The CDR3 is CATRGGLYSPLHF. DNA of the CDR3: TGTGCCACCAGGGGAGGGTTATATTCACCCCTCCACTTT.

In its sample, this clonotype was seen a few times. The rearrangement links TRBV20-1 to TRBJ2-5; 10 bases line up with TRBD2. The CDR3 covers 13 residues. The germline V gene has CDR1 DFQATT and CDR2 SNEGSKA (reference sequence). Trimming at V came to 3 bases and at J to 4 bases, leaving 2 bases not matched to a gene. CDR3 bases: TGCAGTGCTAGCCCTAGCGGGAGAGAGACCCAGTACTTC. Its protein product is CSASPSGRETQYF.

This chain joins TRBV29-1 and TRBJ2-1, with 8 bases that match TRBD2. V dropped 1 base and J dropped 7; count of bases not matched to a gene: 9. CDR1 is SQVTM, CDR2 ANQGSEA, per germline. The CDR3 length is 15 residues. CDR3 in amino acids: CSVEVGLAGVNEQFF. CDR3 nucleotides: TGCAGCGTTGAAGTGGGGCTAGCGGGCGTGAATGAGCAGTTCTTC.

V usage is TRBV29-1 and J usage is TRBJ1-3; unclear D gene. The CDR3 has 12 amino acids. The germline V gene has CDR1 SQVTM and CDR2 ANQGSEA. Trimming cost V 7 bases and J 2 bases, with 9 bases left between them. CDR3 sequence (DNA): TGCAGCGCCGTGACACCTGGAAACACCATATATTTT. Translation gives CSAVTPGNTIYF. The complete variable domain, with remaining parts taken from reference TRBV29-1 and TRBJ1-3, reads SAVISQKPSRDICQRGTSLTIQCQVDSQVTMMFWYRQQPGQSLTLIATANQGSEATYESGFVIDKFPISRPNLTFSTLTVSNMSPEDSSIYLCSAVTPGNTIYFGEGSWLTVV.

This clonotype was seen only a few times. This chain connects TRBV6-6 to TRBJ1-2; D is possibly TRBD1 (6 bases). CDR3 length equals 13 residues. The V and J ends lost 7 bases and 4 bases respectively, with 13 bases between them. Germline assignment: CDR1 MNHNY and CDR2 SVGAGI (reference sequence). The CDR3 spells CASNEGQSYGYTF. CDR3 in DNA: TGTGCCAGCAACGAAGGACAGAGCTATGGCTACACCTTC.

This clonotype came up a few times. The CDR3 DNA is TGTGCCAGCAGTTTTTGGGCTAGCGGGTACGGGGAGCAGTACTTC. Its protein product is CASSFWASGYGEQYF. The rearrangement joins TRBV12-3 or TRBV12-4 to TRBJ2-7; TRBD2 agrees at 8 bases. Unmatched junction bases numbered 11, after V lost 3 bases and J lost 7 bases. This CDR3 has 15 residues.

The chain couples TRBV7-9 to TRBJ1-1; tentatively, D is TRBD1 (6 bases). V dropped 2 bases and J dropped 1 base, with 11 bases sitting between them. CDR1 SEHNR and CDR2 FQNEAQ come from the germline V gene (reference sequence). CDR3 length: 15 residues. The chain's CDR3 is CASSLWGRGNTEAFF. In nucleotides, the CDR3 is TGTGCCAGCAGCTTATGGGGCAGGGGGAACACTGAAGCTTTCTTT.

This chain links TRBV3-1 with TRBJ2-1, with D unresolved. Trimming removed 0 bases at V and 9 bases at J, with 18 bases between. Germline loops: CDR1 LGHDT, CDR2 YNNKEL (reference sequence). This CDR3 has 16 residues. The CDR3 region has the DNA TGTGCCAGCAGCCAAGATTCGCAGTTTTTGTCTACTGAGCAGTTCTTC. Encoded protein: CASSQDSQFLSTEQFF.

This clonotype showed up just a few times. The chain combines TRBV24-1 with TRBJ2-3; TRBD2 matches 7 bases. V lost 0 bases and J lost 4; bases outside the gene matches: 6. Germline CDR1 is KGHDR and CDR2 is SFDVKD. CDR3 length equals 16 residues. The CDR3 loop is CATSDLAGVAADTQYF. The CDR3 DNA reads as TGTGCCACCAGTGATTTGGCGGGAGTAGCAGCAGATACGCAGTATTTT.

This clonotype was seen just once. A much larger clone lies a single base off, so this may be a read error. V gene TRBV5-1 combines with J gene TRBJ2-1; 12 bases are shared with TRBD2. The V and J ends lost 4 bases and 6 bases, in that order; junction bases with no gene match: 5. CDR3 length: 15 amino acids. Germline loops: CDR1 SGHRS, CDR2 YFSETQ. CDR3 residues: CASSGASGRANEQFF. As DNA, the CDR3 is TGCGCCAGCAGCGGGGCTAGCGGGAGGGCCAATGAGCAGTTCTTC.

This chain joins TRBV7-2 and TRBJ2-5, with no clear D. Between the trimmed V and J ends, which lost 5 bases and 4 bases, there was a span of 11 bases. This CDR3 spans 13 amino acids. Germline values: CDR1 SGHTA, CDR2 FQGNSA. The CDR3 sequence: CASSQDPVETQYF. For the CDR3, the DNA is TGTGCCAGCAGCCAAGACCCTGTAGAGACCCAGTACTTC.